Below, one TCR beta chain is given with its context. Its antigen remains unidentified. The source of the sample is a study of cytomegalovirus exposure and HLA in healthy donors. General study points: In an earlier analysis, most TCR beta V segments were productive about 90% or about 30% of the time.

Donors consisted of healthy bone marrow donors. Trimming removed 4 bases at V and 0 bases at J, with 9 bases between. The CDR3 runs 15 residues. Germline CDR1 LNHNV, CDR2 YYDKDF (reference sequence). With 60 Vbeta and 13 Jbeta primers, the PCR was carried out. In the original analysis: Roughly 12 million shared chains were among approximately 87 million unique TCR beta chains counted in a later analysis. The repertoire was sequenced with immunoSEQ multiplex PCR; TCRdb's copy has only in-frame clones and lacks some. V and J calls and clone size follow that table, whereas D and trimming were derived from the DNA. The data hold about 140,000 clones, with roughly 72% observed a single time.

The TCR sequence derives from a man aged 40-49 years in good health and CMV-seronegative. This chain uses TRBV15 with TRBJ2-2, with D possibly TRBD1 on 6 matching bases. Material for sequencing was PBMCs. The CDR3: CATSTRTANTGELFF. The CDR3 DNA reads TGTGCCACCAGCACCAGGACAGCGAACACCGGGGAGCTGTTTTTT.